This entry lists 17 T cell receptor beta chains sequenced from one sample in a study of Graves' ophthalmopathy and Graves' hyperthyroidism. RNA transcripts were the source from which TCR beta CDR3 regions were amplified. First-round RT-PCR used HTBI primers; second-round multiplex PCR followed. TCRdb independently ran MiXCR on the multiplex PCR reads; one entry per CDR3 protein. Among some 240,000 distinct CDR3 sequences listed, around 45% were seen once. Sample: peripheral blood. These receptors all come from an adult man with Graves' ophthalmopathy.

Ten or more counts support this clonotype. The rearrangement links TRBV2 to TRBJ1-5, with D hard to call. The germline V gene encodes CDR1 SNHLY and CDR2 FYNNEI. This CDR3 is built from 14 residues. Trimming removed 8 bases at V and 0 bases at J, with 11 bases between. This chain's CDR3 is CASSRPNSNQPQHF. CDR3 DNA: TGTGCCAGCTCTCGCCCGAATAGCAATCAGCCCCAGCATTTT.

Only a few counts were recorded for this clonotype. The chain combines TRBV19 with TRBJ1-6; D is perhaps TRBD1 (6 bases). CDR1 and CDR2 from the germline V gene are LNHDA and SQIVND (reference sequence). Trimming shortened V by 9 bases and J by 3 bases, and 15 bases separated the two germline ends. The CDR3 runs to 15 residues. In DNA, the CDR3 is TGTGCCAGCCAGGGGAAACAGGGCTATAATTCACCCCTCCACTTT. It yields the protein CASQGKQGYNSPLHF.

This rearrangement joins TRBV2 to TRBJ2-1; TRBD1 aligns across 7 bases. The V gene end was trimmed by 7 bases and the J gene end by 6 bases; junction bases not matched to a gene: 6. The CDR3 is 13 residues long. Germline V CDR1 and CDR2: SNHLY, FYNNEI. The CDR3 loop is CASTSDRTNEQFF. The CDR3, as DNA: TGTGCCAGCACTTCGGACAGGACCAATGAGCAGTTCTTC.

This clonotype was seen more than once but under ten times. The chain carries TRBV6-1 and TRBJ1-5, with a weak D call TRBD1 (5 bases). CDR1 is MNHNS, CDR2 SASEGT, per germline. This CDR3 spans 12 amino acids. The CDR3 region is CRAGGSNQPQHF. CDR3 in DNA: TGTCGGGCGGGGGGAAGCAATCAGCCCCAGCATTTT.

This clonotype came up once. This chain joins TRBV7-2 and TRBJ2-2; 7 nucleotides match TRBD2. Looked up from germline, CDR1 is SGHTA and CDR2 is FQGNSA. CDR3 length: 17 amino acids. V shed 2 bases and J 0 bases; nucleotides not matched to a gene: 6. CDR3 region: CASSLRRGTPNTGELFF. For the CDR3, the DNA is TGTGCCAGCAGCTTACGGCGGGGGACCCCGAACACCGGGGAGCTGTTTTTT. The variable domain in full, completed from reference TRBV7-2 and TRBJ2-2, reads GAGVSQSPSNKVTEKGKDVELRCDPISGHTALYWYRQSLGQGLEFLIYFQGNSAPDKSGLPSDRFSAERTGGSVSTLTIQRTQQEDSAVYLCASSLRRGTPNTGELFFGEGSRLTVL.

This rearrangement joins TRBV12-3 or TRBV12-4 to TRBJ2-5; TRBD2 matches at 9 bases. Trimming at V came to 6 bases and at J to 2 bases, leaving 16 bases not matched to a gene. CDR3 length: 18 amino acids. The CDR3 bases are TGTGCCAGCAGAGACGGGACTAGCAGGAGGGGAAGGCAAGAGACCCAGTACTTC. Protein sequence: CASRDGTSRRGRQETQYF.

At least ten counts were recorded for this clonotype. The V and J genes are TRBV29-1 and TRBJ1-1; D not resolved. The V and J ends lost 3 bases and 5 bases respectively, with 13 bases between them. Germline CDR1 is SQVTM and CDR2 is ANQGSEA. The CDR3 has 13 residues. CDR3 sequence (DNA): TGCAGCGTTGAGATAGGGCTTGATACTGAAGCTTTCTTT. As protein: CSVEIGLDTEAFF. Combining the CDR3 with reference TRBV29-1 and TRBJ1-1 gives the whole variable domain SAVISQKPSRDICQRGTSLTIQCQVDSQVTMMFWYRQQPGQSLTLIATANQGSEATYESGFVIDKFPISRPNLTFSTLTVSNMSPEDSSIYLCSVEIGLDTEAFFGQGTRLTVV.

This clonotype was counted only a few times. This sequence joins TRBV7-2 and TRBJ1-2; 10 bases map to TRBD1. Unmatched junction bases numbered 3, after V lost 0 bases and J lost 2 bases. Germline assignment: CDR1 SGHTA and CDR2 FQGNSA. There are 16 residues in the CDR3. CDR3 protein: CASSLALGQGNYGYTF. DNA for the CDR3: TGTGCCAGCAGCTTAGCGCTGGGACAGGGGAACTATGGCTACACCTTC.

The rearrangement links TRBV6-5 to TRBJ1-4; D remains ambiguous. V was clipped by 6 bases and J by 5 bases, with 10 bases between them. This CDR3 has 13 residues. Germline CDR1 reads MNHEY; CDR2 reads SVGAGI. The CDR3 sequence: CASRGRTNEKLFF. DNA for the CDR3: TGTGCCAGCAGGGGCCGGACGAATGAAAAACTGTTTTTT.

V and J are TRBV5-8 and TRBJ1-2; D not resolved. The germline gives CDR1 SGHTS, CDR2 YDEGEE. This CDR3 is built from 14 residues. Between the trimmed V and J ends, which lost 0 bases and 4 bases, there was a span of 10 bases. The CDR3 reads CASSLAGFRYGYTF. The CDR3 region has the DNA TGTGCCAGCAGCTTGGCGGGGTTCCGCTATGGCTACACCTTC. Together with reference TRBV5-8 and TRBJ1-2, the CDR3 gives the full variable domain: EAGVTQSPTHLIKTRGQQATLRCSPISGHTSVYWYQQALGLGLQFLLWYDEGEERNRGNFPPRFSGRQFPNYSSELNVNALELEDSALYLCASSLAGFRYGYTFGSGTRLTVV.

Concerning this clonotype itself: No conserved phenylalanine or tryptophan is present at the end of the CDR3, so a read error is the likely explanation. The CDR3 reads CASSARGADGYTL. The CDR3 DNA sequence: TGTGCCAGCAGTGCTAGAGGAGCGGATGGCTACACCCTC. The V gene is TRBV2, the J gene TRBJ1-2; no firm D call. The CDR3 is made up of 13 amino acids. The V gene lost 4 bases and the J gene lost 6 bases, with 12 bases spanning the gap. Germline CDR1 SNHLY, CDR2 FYNNEI.

The chain couples TRBV19 to TRBJ1-2; D is unclear. Deletions cut 0 bases from V and 6 bases from J, with 8 bases between. Germline loops: CDR1 LNHDA, CDR2 SQIVND (reference sequence). The CDR3 extends over 13 amino acids. CDR3 in DNA: TGTGCCAGTAGTATAGATCAAGAGGATGGCTACACCTTC. It specifies CASSIDQEDGYTF.

This chain links TRBV5-4 with TRBJ1-4; D is perhaps TRBD1 (5 bases). With 4 bases removed from V and 0 bases from J, the gap between germline ends came to 13 bases. There are 16 residues in the CDR3. CDR1 and CDR2 from the germline V gene are SGHNT and YYREEE (reference sequence). CDR3 in amino acids: CASSQRQGATNEKLFF. The CDR3 nucleotides read TGTGCCAGCAGCCAACGGCAGGGTGCAACTAATGAAAAACTGTTTTTT.

The rearrangement joins TRBV6-5 to TRBJ1-1; the D gene is possibly TRBD1 (5 bases). The germline V gene has CDR1 MNHEY and CDR2 SVGAGI. The CDR3 extends over 11 amino acids. V was cut by 6 bases and J by 9 bases, with 11 bases left in between. The CDR3 DNA reads as TGTGCCAGCAGACAGCAGGGACAAGCTTTCTTT. Translating it yields CASRQQGQAFF.

The genes are TRBV6-5 and TRBJ2-7; no clear D. The J call may be in error: the DNA end matches TRBJ2-1 better. Germline loops: CDR1 MNHEY, CDR2 SVGAGI. The CDR3 is 12 amino acids. CDR3 DNA sequence: TGTGCCAGCAGTCGGCCTAGGAATGAGCAGTTCTTC. Protein: CASSRPRNEQFF.

This clonotype occurred a few times. This sequence joins TRBV7-9 and TRBJ1-1; D remains unclear. Trimming removed 4 bases at V and 1 base at J, with 10 bases between. Germline loops: CDR1 SEHNR, CDR2 FQNEAQ (reference sequence). CDR3 length: 14 residues. CDR3 amino acids: CASSSGWGNTEAFF. The CDR3 DNA is TGTGCCAGCAGCTCCGGTTGGGGGAACACTGAAGCTTTCTTT.

This clonotype was observed a few times. The gene calls are TRBV5-5 and TRBJ1-1, with 8 bases fitting TRBD1. Trimming took 0 bases from V and 3 from J; bases not matched to a gene: 7. Germline-derived CDR1 and CDR2 are SGHKS and YYEKEE (reference sequence). The CDR3 consists of 16 residues. Here the CDR3 reads CASSLEAGGGDTEAFF. CDR3 DNA sequence: TGTGCCAGCAGCTTGGAGGCAGGGGGCGGGGACACTGAAGCTTTCTTT. The whole variable domain, remainder taken from reference TRBV5-5 and TRBJ1-1, is DAGVTQSPTHLIKTRGQQVTLRCSPISGHKSVSWYQQVLGQGPQFIFQYYEKEERGRGNFPDRFSARQFPNYSSELNVNALLLGDSALYLCASSLEAGGGDTEAFFGQGTRLTVV.